This T cell receptor (beta chain) was identified during a study of T cell changes during pregnancy in multiple sclerosis. J lost 6 bases, V lost 5 bases, and 11 bases had no gene match. This CDR3 comprises 16 residues. Germline V gene sequence: CDR1 LNHDA, CDR2 SQIVND (reference sequence). TCRdb keeps only in-frame clones here, not all; method: immunoSEQ multiplex PCR. Of 65,000 to 75,000 clones listed, 80% to 95% are singletons. This receptor was taken from a female donor in good health, enrolled as a control in a pregnancy study. The sample here was peripheral blood, taken after pregnancy. The genes are TRBV19 and TRBJ1-5; 9 bases map to TRBD1. The CDR3 DNA sequence: TGTGCCAGTAGTCGTCCCGGGACAGGGAGGATTCAGCCCCAGCATTTT. Amino acid sequence: CASSRPGTGRIQPQHF.